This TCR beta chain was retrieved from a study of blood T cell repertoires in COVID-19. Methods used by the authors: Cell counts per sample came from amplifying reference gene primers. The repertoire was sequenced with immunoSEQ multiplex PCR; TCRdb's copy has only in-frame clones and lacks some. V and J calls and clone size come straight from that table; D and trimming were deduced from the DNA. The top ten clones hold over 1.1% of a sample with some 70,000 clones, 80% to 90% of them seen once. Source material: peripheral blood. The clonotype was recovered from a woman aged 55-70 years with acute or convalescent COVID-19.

The CDR3 DNA follows: TGTGCCAGTAAGACCGGGACAGGGAATGGCTACACCTTC. Amino acid sequence: CASKTGTGNGYTF. The chain carries TRBV18 and TRBJ1-2; 9 nucleotides align to TRBD1. Germline CDR1 and CDR2: KGHSH and LQKENI. The CDR3 is 13 residues long. Trimming at V came to 9 bases and at J to 6 bases, leaving 8 bases not matched to a gene.